This T cell receptor beta chain was retrieved from a study of human T cells and chemical hapten exposure. Time point of the sample: patch test 3, about 24 weeks after DPC sensitization. Stated treatment: therapeutic diphenylcyclopropenone sensitization with weekly scalp DPC. This clonotype was detected a few times. The CDR3 covers 16 residues. The germline V gene has CDR1 SQVTM and CDR2 ANQGSEA. V lost 3 bases and J 0 bases, leaving 15 bases between the germline ends. TCRdb re-called the RACE reads with MiXCR, one entry per CDR3 protein. There are 55,000 to 75,000 distinct CDR3 sequences in the sample; 9.5% to 15% occur only once, and 2.4% lies in the top ten.

This TCR was recovered from a man aged 25 to 40 with alopecia areata. Some clones in this sample may be carry-over from other donors' samples. This sample comprised whole blood, obtained in connection with sensitization to the hapten diphenylcyclopropenone (DPC). The chain couples TRBV29-1 to TRBJ2-1; D might be TRBD1 (6 bases). CDR3: CSVDGGSVLSYNEQFF. CDR3 bases: TGCAGCGTTGATGGGGGCAGCGTCCTCTCCTACAATGAGCAGTTCTTC.